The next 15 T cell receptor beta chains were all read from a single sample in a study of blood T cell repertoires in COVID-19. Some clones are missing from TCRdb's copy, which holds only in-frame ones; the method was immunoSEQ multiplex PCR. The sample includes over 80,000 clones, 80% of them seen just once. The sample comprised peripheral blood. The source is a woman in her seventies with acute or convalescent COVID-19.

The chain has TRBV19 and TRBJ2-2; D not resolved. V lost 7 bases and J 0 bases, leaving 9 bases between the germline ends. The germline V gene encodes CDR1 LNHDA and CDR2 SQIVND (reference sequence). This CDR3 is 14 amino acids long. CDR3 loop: CASTEQPNTGELFF. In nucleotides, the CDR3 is TGTGCCAGTACTGAACAGCCGAACACCGGGGAGCTGTTTTTT.

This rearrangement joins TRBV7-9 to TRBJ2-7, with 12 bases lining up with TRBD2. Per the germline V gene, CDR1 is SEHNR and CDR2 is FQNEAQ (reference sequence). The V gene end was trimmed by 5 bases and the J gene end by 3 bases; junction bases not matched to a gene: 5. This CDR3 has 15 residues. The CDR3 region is CASSRLAGEVYEQYF. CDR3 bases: TGTGCCAGCAGCCGACTAGCGGGAGAGGTCTACGAGCAGTACTTC.

The CDR3 protein is CASSDIQPQHF. In nucleotides, the CDR3 is TGTGCCAGCAGTGATATACAGCCCCAGCATTTT. The V gene is TRBV6-1, the J gene TRBJ1-5; no clear D. Germline assignment: CDR1 MNHNS and CDR2 SASEGT. Trimming cost V 3 bases and J 7 bases, with 4 bases left between them. CDR3 length: 11 residues.

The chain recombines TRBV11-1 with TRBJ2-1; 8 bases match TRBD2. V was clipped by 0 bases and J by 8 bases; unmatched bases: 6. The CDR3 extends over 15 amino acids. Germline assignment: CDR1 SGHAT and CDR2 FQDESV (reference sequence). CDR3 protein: CASSLAAGAFDEQFF. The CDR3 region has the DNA TGTGCCAGCAGCTTAGCAGCGGGAGCTTTCGATGAGCAGTTCTTC.

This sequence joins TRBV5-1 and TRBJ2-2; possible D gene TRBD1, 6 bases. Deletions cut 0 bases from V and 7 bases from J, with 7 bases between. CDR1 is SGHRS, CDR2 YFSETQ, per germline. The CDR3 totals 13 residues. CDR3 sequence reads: CASSLEGVGELFF. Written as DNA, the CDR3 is TGCGCCAGCAGCTTGGAGGGGGTCGGGGAGCTGTTTTTT.

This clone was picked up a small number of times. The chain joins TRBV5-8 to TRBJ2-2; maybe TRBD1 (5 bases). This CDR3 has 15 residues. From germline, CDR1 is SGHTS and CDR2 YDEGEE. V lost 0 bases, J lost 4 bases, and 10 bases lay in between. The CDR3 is CASSLGQGFTGELFF. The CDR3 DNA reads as TGTGCCAGCAGCTTGGGTCAGGGTTTCACCGGGGAGCTGTTTTTT.

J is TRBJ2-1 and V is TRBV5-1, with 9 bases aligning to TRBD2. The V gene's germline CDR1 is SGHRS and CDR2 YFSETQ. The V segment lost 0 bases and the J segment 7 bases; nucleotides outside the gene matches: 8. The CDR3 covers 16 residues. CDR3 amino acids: CASSLVGAGGGNEQFF. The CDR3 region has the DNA TGCGCCAGCAGCTTGGTCGGGGCGGGAGGGGGAAATGAGCAGTTCTTC.

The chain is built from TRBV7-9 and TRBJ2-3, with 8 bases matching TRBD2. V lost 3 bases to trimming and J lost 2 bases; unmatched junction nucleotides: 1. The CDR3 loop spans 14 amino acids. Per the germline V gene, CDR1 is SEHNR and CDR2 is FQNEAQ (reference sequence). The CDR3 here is CASSFSGATDTQYF. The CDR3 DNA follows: TGTGCCAGCAGCTTTAGCGGGGCCACAGATACGCAGTATTTT.

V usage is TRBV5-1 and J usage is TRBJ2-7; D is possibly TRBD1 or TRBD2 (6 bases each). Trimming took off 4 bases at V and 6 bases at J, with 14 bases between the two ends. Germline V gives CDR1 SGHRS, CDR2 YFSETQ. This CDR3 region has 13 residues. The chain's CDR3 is CASSLEGVVEQYF. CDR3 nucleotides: TGCGCCAGCAGCCTGGAGGGGGTTGTCGAGCAGTACTTC.

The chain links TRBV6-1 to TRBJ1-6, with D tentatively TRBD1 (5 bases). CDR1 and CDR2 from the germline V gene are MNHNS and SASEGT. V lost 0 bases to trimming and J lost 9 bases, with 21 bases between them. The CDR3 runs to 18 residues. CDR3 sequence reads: CASSEASGGSQVSSPLHF. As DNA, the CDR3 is TGTGCCAGCAGTGAAGCGTCTGGGGGGTCCCAAGTGAGTTCACCCCTCCACTTT.

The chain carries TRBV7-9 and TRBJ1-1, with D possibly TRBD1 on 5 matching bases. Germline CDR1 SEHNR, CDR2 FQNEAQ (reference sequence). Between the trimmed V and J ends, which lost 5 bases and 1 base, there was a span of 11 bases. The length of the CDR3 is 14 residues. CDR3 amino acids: CASSPDGGNTEAFF. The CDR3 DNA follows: TGTGCCAGCAGCCCTGACGGGGGGAACACTGAAGCTTTCTTT.

The CDR3 is CASSFGGTYEQYF. Here the CDR3 DNA reads TGTGCCAGCAGCTTCGGGGGTACCTACGAGCAGTACTTC. The chain carries TRBV5-6 and TRBJ2-7, with a tentative D call TRBD2 (6 bases). Trimming took 2 bases from V and 2 from J, leaving 8 bases between them. The CDR3 is 13 residues long. In germline, CDR1 is SGHDT, CDR2 YYEEEE.

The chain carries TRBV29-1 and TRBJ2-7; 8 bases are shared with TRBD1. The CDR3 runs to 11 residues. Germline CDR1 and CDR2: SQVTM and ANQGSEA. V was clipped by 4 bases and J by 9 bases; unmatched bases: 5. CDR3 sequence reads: CSVAAGGGQYF. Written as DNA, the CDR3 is TGCAGCGTTGCCGCAGGGGGCGGGCAGTACTTC.

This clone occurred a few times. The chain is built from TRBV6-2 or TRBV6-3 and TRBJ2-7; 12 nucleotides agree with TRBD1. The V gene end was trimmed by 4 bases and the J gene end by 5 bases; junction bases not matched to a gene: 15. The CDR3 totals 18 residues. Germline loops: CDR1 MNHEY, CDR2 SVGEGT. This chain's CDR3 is CASSFGTGGINFFNEQYF. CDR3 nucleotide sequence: TGTGCCAGCAGTTTCGGGACAGGGGGCATCAACTTTTTCAACGAGCAGTACTTC.

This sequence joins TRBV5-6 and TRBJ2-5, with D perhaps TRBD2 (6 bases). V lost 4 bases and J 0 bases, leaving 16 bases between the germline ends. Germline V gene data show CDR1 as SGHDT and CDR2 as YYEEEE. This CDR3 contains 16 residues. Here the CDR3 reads CASSVLVGDYQETQYF. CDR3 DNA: TGTGCCAGCAGCGTGTTGGTGGGGGACTACCAAGAGACCCAGTACTTC.